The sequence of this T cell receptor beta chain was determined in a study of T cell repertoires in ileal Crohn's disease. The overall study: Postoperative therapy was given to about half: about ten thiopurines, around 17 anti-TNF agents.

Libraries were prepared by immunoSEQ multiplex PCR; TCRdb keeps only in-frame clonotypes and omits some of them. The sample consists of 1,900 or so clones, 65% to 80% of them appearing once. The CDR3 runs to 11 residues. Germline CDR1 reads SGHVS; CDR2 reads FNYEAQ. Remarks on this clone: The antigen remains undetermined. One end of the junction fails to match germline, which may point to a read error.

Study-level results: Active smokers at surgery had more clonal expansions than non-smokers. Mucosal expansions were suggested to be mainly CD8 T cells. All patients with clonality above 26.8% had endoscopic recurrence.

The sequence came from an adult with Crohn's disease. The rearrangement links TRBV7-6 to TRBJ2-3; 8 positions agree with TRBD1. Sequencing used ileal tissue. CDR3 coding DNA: TGTGCCAACAGCCAGGACAGGGTCCACTATTTT. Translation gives CANSQDRVHYF. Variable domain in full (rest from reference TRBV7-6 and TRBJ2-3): GAGVSQSPRYKVTKRGQDVALRCDPISGHVSLYWYRQALGQGPEFLTYFNYEAQQDKSGLPNDRFSAERPEGSISTLTIQRTEQRDSAMYRCANSQDRVHYFGPGTRLTVL.